Listed here are 17 T cell receptor beta chains from one sample, sequenced in a study of Ad26.COV2.S vaccination and SARS-CoV-2 variants. Sequencing was performed with immunoSEQ multiplex PCR; in TCRdb, only in-frame clones are kept and a portion is missing. There are about 250,000 clones in the sample; about 87% occur only once, and over 2.5% lies in the top ten. Described treatment: 15 to 20 received Ad26.COV2.S at low or high dose, single or two shots; roughly five received placebo; per-sample allocation not given. The samples were gathered on day 63 after the first injection of vaccine or placebo. The sample consisted of peripheral blood, taken in a trial of Ad26.COV2.S vaccine versus placebo. The receptors were sampled from a person aged 18-65 years who received the Ad26.COV2.S COVID-19 vaccine or a placebo.

V usage is TRBV9 and J usage is TRBJ2-3, with D tentatively TRBD1 (5 bases). The CDR3 spans 14 residues. Germline loops: CDR1 SGDLS, CDR2 YYNGEE. V was clipped by 3 bases and J by 6 bases, with 14 bases between them. The CDR3 DNA sequence: TGTGCCAGCAGCGCCACGTCAGGGCGGGATACGCAGTATTTT. Protein sequence: CASSATSGRDTQYF. Full variable domain (remainder filled in from reference TRBV9 and TRBJ2-3): DSGVTQTPKHLITATGQRVTLRCSPRSGDLSVYWYQQSLDQGLQFLIQYYNGEERAKGNILERFSAQQFPDLHSELNLSSLELGDSALYFCASSATSGRDTQYFGPGTRLTVL.

This chain uses TRBV11-3 with TRBJ2-1, with D perhaps matching TRBD1 or TRBD2 (5 bases each). The V end was cut by 5 bases, the J end by 10 bases, with 15 bases between. Germline CDR1 reads SGHNT; CDR2 reads YENEEA. This CDR3 is built from 13 residues. The CDR3 region is CASSRQMGVEQFF. The CDR3 nucleotides read TGTGCCAGCAGCCGCCAGATGGGGGTAGAGCAGTTCTTC.

This chain joins TRBV7-2 and TRBJ2-7; D is possibly TRBD1 (6 bases). Germline-derived CDR1 and CDR2 are SGHTA and FQGNSA. The V end lost 3 bases, the J end lost 5 bases, and 17 bases lay between the germline ends. CDR3 size: 15 residues. The CDR3 loop is CASSLGQGYRDEQYF. The CDR3 nucleotides read TGTGCCAGCAGCTTGGGGCAGGGGTATCGAGACGAGCAGTACTTC. Complete variable domain (other parts from reference TRBV7-2 and TRBJ2-7): GAGVSQSPSNKVTEKGKDVELRCDPISGHTALYWYRQSLGQGLEFLIYFQGNSAPDKSGLPSDRFSAERTGGSVSTLTIQRTQQEDSAVYLCASSLGQGYRDEQYFGPGTRLTVT.

DNA of the CDR3: TGTGCCAGCAGCTTTGGACTAGCGGGAGTTGGTGAGCAGTTCTTC. It translates to CASSFGLAGVGEQFF. The chain joins TRBV7-2 to TRBJ2-1, with TRBD2 identical over 13 bases. V shed 3 bases, J shed 9 bases, and the junction held 5 bases outside the gene matches. The CDR3 is 15 residues long. Germline CDR1 reads SGHTA; CDR2 reads FQGNSA.

The chain combines TRBV6-6 with TRBJ1-1; the match to TRBD1 covers 7 bases. The ends lost 7 bases at V and 1 base at J; junction bases unmatched: 9. The germline V gene has CDR1 MNHNY and CDR2 SVGAGI (reference sequence). The CDR3 covers 15 residues. The CDR3 sequence is CASNDHRGQNTEAFF. CDR3 coding DNA: TGTGCCAGCAACGACCACAGGGGCCAGAACACTGAAGCTTTCTTT.

This clone was seen only a few times. This rearrangement joins TRBV18 to TRBJ2-2; 10 positions match TRBD1. Losses at the gene ends were 3 bases for V and 6 bases for J; bases not matched to a gene: 4. Per the germline V gene, CDR1 is KGHSH and CDR2 is LQKENI. The CDR3 is made up of 15 amino acids. CDR3 in amino acids: CASSPNGQGAGELFF. CDR3 nucleotides: TGTGCCAGCTCACCCAATGGACAGGGGGCCGGGGAGCTGTTTTTT.

The chain has TRBV7-9 and TRBJ1-1; TRBD1 aligns across 11 bases. Trimming removed 1 base from V and 3 bases from J; junction bases left unmatched: 4. CDR3 length: 16 amino acids. Germline-derived CDR1 and CDR2 are SEHNR and FQNEAQ (reference sequence). CDR3 sequence: CASSLDGTGGDTEAFF. The CDR3 bases are TGTGCCAGCAGCTTAGACGGGACAGGGGGGGACACTGAAGCTTTCTTT.

The chain recombines TRBV6-5 with TRBJ2-7; the D gene is possibly TRBD1 (6 bases). Trimming shortened V by 7 bases and J by 4 bases, and 20 bases separated the two germline ends. There are 15 residues in the CDR3. Germline assignment: CDR1 MNHEY and CDR2 SVGAGI. This CDR3 reads CASIWTDSLKYEQYF. DNA of the CDR3: TGTGCCAGCATTTGGACAGACAGCCTAAAGTACGAGCAGTACTTC.

The J gene is TRBJ1-2, the V gene TRBV4-3, with D possibly being TRBD1 (5 bases). V lost 0 bases to trimming and J lost 0 bases, with 8 bases between them. The CDR3 is 15 residues long. Germline V gene sequence: CDR1 LGHNA, CDR2 YSLEER. CDR3 DNA: TGCGCCAGCAGCCAAGATGGGGGTACTAACTATGGCTACACCTTC. This translates into CASSQDGGTNYGYTF.

The gene calls are TRBV7-9 and TRBJ2-7, with 9 positions matching TRBD2. The trim removed 7 bases at V and 2 bases at J, leaving 24 bases unmatched. This CDR3 has 20 amino acids. Per germline, CDR1 SEHNR and CDR2 FQNEAQ (reference sequence). The DNA for the CDR3 is TGTGCCAGCACGGTTTGGGGAGAGCGACTAGCGGCCCTTTCAGCCTACGAGCAGTACTTC. Amino acids: CASTVWGERLAALSAYEQYF.

The V call is TRBV25-1, the J call TRBJ2-7; D uncertain. V was trimmed by 2 bases and J by 5 bases, leaving 10 bases between them. Germline V gene data show CDR1 as MGHDK and CDR2 as SYGVNS. This CDR3 has 13 amino acids. Here the CDR3 reads CASSELWGHEQYF. The CDR3 DNA reads TGTGCCAGCAGTGAACTCTGGGGTCACGAGCAGTACTTC.

This clone was counted a few times. The chain couples TRBV9 to TRBJ1-1; a weak D match, TRBD1 (5 bases). This CDR3 is 16 amino acids long. Germline CDR1 SGDLS, CDR2 YYNGEE. Trimming stripped 4 bases from V and 0 bases from J, with 16 bases between. Written as DNA, the CDR3 is TGTGCCAGCAGCTCACGGGACGGACAAATGAACACTGAAGCTTTCTTT. Amino acid sequence: CASSSRDGQMNTEAFF. Based on the CDR3 plus reference TRBV9 and TRBJ1-1, the full variable domain is DSGVTQTPKHLITATGQRVTLRCSPRSGDLSVYWYQQSLDQGLQFLIQYYNGEERAKGNILERFSAQQFPDLHSELNLSSLELGDSALYFCASSSRDGQMNTEAFFGQGTRLTVV.

This sequence joins TRBV30 and TRBJ1-1; 11 bases fit TRBD1. The CDR3 length is 13 residues. V trimming: 5 bases; J trimming: 4 bases; junction bases outside the gene matches: 3. Germline CDR1 is GTSNPN and CDR2 is SVGIG (reference sequence). The CDR3 sequence is CAWAGTGGTEAFF. The CDR3 bases are TGTGCCTGGGCCGGGACAGGGGGCACTGAAGCTTTCTTT.

The V call is TRBV11-2, the J call TRBJ2-7; 8 bases agree with TRBD1. CDR1 is SGHAT, CDR2 FQNNGV, per germline. The CDR3 extends over 16 amino acids. J lost 2 bases, V lost 3 bases, and 9 bases had no gene match. CDR3: CASSFGSAGGTYEQYF. DNA of the CDR3: TGTGCCAGCAGCTTTGGTTCGGCAGGGGGCACCTACGAGCAGTACTTC.

The chain has TRBV20-1 and TRBJ2-5; D might be TRBD2 (5 bases). The CDR3 runs to 13 residues. V lost 3 bases to trimming and J lost 4 bases, with 12 bases between them. Germline V lookup: CDR1 DFQATT, CDR2 SNEGSKA (reference sequence). The DNA for the CDR3 is TGCAGTGCTAGTGTGGCGGGTCGAGAGACCCAGTACTTC. Amino acid sequence: CSASVAGRETQYF.

V gene TRBV5-1 combines with J gene TRBJ1-1; unclear D gene. CDR1 and CDR2 (germline): SGHRS, YFSETQ. The V gene lost 4 bases and the J gene lost 0 bases, with 7 bases spanning the gap. This CDR3 is built from 13 residues. The CDR3 region is CASSLNMNTEAFF. CDR3 sequence (DNA): TGCGCCAGCAGCCTCAATATGAACACTGAAGCTTTCTTT. Looking up the rest from reference TRBV5-1 and TRBJ1-1 gives the full variable domain: KAGVTQTPRYLIKTRGQQVTLSCSPISGHRSVSWYQQTPGQGLQFLFEYFSETQRNKGNFPGRFSGRQFSNSRSEMNVSTLELGDSALYLCASSLNMNTEAFFGQGTRLTVV.

The chain recombines TRBV3-1 (or the pseudogene TRBV3-2) with TRBJ2-6; D is uncertain. CDR1 and CDR2 from the germline V gene are LGHDT and YNNKEL (reference sequence). The CDR3 consists of 17 residues. Trimming pared 4 bases from V and 0 bases from J, leaving 13 bases between. CDR3 loop: CASSPVMRSSGANVLTF. Here the CDR3 DNA reads TGTGCCAGCAGCCCAGTTATGAGGAGCTCTGGGGCCAACGTCCTGACTTTC.